This T cell receptor beta chain was captured in a study of cytomegalovirus exposure and HLA in healthy donors. About the study: Membership in the Caucasian-associated ancestry cluster was found for around four fifths of about 430 genotyped donors.

The sample holds a few counts of this clone. Its antigen is undetermined. Study-level results: It was taken for granted in presence/absence analyses that sequencing depth across donors was roughly uniform.

With 60 Vbeta and 13 Jbeta primers, the PCR was carried out. Sequencing was performed with immunoSEQ multiplex PCR; in TCRdb, only in-frame clones are kept and a portion is missing. In the table there are tens of thousands of clones, around a tenth of which are singletons. Germline V CDR1 and CDR2: MNHEY, SVGAGI. This CDR3 comprises 13 residues. V gave up 5 bases and J gave up 1 base, with 8 bases separating them. Healthy bone marrow donors supplied every sample. Sample: PBMCs. This TCR derives from a man aged 60 to 75 in good health and CMV-seropositive. V usage is TRBV6-5 and J usage is TRBJ1-1; D perhaps matches TRBD1 (5 bases). The CDR3 DNA reads as TGTGCCAGCAGTCAAACAGGGAACACTGAAGCTTTCTTT. This encodes CASSQTGNTEAFF.